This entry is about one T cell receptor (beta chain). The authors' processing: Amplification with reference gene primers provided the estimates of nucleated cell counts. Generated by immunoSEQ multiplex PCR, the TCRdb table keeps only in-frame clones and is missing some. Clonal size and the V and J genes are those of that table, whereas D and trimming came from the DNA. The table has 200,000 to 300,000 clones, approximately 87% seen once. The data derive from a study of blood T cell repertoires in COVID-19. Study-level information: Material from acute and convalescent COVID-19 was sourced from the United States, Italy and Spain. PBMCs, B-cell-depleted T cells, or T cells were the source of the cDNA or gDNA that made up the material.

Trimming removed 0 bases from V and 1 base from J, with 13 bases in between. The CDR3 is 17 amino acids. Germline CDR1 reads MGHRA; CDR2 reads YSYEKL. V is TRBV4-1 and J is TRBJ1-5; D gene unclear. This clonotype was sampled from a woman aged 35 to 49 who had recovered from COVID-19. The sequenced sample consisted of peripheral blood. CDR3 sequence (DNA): TGCGCCAGCAGCCAAGATCCCCCGACGGAGAGCAATCAGCCCCAGCATTTT. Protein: CASSQDPPTESNQPQHF.